These 19 T cell receptor beta chains were sequenced from one sample in a study of blood T cells in healthy people across ages. Alongside a J-beta primer mix, a sample-barcoded 5' primer served in a second PCR lasting about 7 to 12 cycles. TCRdb independently ran MiXCR on the 5' RACE reads; one entry per CDR3 protein. The sample includes approximately 680,000 distinct CDR3 sequences, approximately 29% seen only once; the top ten take 15% to 19%. The sample consisted of blood. These receptors all stem from a woman of 80 years or more in good health.

This clonotype has a count of ten or more. The chain is built from TRBV7-9 and TRBJ2-5, with D perhaps matching TRBD2 (5 bases). V was cut by 4 bases and J by 4 bases, with 16 bases left in between. The CDR3 runs 15 residues. CDR1 and CDR2 (germline): SEHNR, FQNEAQ (reference sequence). The DNA for the CDR3 is TGTGCCAGCAGCTCGGCACTAGGAGAGCGAGAGACCCAGTACTTC. This translates into CASSSALGERETQYF.

This clonotype appeared many times. This chain links TRBV6-6 with TRBJ2-3; D not resolved. The CDR3 is 11 residues long. Deletions cut 11 bases from V and 4 bases from J, with 10 bases between. Germline V gene lookup returns CDR1 MNHNY and CDR2 SVGAGI (reference sequence). In DNA, the CDR3 is TGTGCCGCAAGGGCACCAGATACGCAGTATTTT. Translation: CAARAPDTQYF.

This clonotype was picked up a small number of times. Just one base apart from a much larger clone, this may be a read error. CDR3 DNA sequence: TGTGCCAGCAGTTTGAGGTCTAGCGGAAGCGCAGATACGCAGTATTTT. Its translation is CASSLRSSGSADTQYF. The V call is TRBV12-3 or TRBV12-4, the J call TRBJ2-3; TRBD2 agrees at 7 bases. The CDR3 sequence is 16 residues long. V trimming: 3 bases; J trimming: 4 bases; junction bases outside the gene matches: 10.

With respect to this clonotype: One end of the junction is discordant with germline, which a read error may explain. The J gene is TRBJ1-5, the V gene TRBV6-6; D is perhaps TRBD1 (5 bases). The CDR3 is 15 residues long. Germline CDR1 and CDR2: MNHNY and SVGAGI (reference sequence). The CDR3 loop reads CTSSYKQVGNQPQHF. CDR3 in DNA: TGTACCAGCAGTTACAAACAGGTTGGGAATCAGCCCCAGCATTTT.

In this sample, this clonotype turned up once. The chain employs TRBV7-2 and TRBJ2-5, with 10 positions matching TRBD2. CDR3 length equals 16 residues. In germline, CDR1 is SGHTA, CDR2 FQGNSA. Losses at the gene ends were 6 bases for V and 4 bases for J; bases not matched to a gene: 11. The CDR3 spells CASRGRSGRKGETQYF. The CDR3 DNA reads as TGTGCCAGCAGGGGTCGTAGCGGGAGGAAGGGAGAGACCCAGTACTTC.

As concerns this clonotype: This may stem from a read error, because a much larger clone lies one nucleotide away. The chain is built from TRBV12-3 or TRBV12-4 and TRBJ1-2; D is unresolved. The CDR3 totals 14 residues. The CDR3 protein is CASSLSVTLYDYTF. CDR3 sequence (DNA): TGTGCCAGCAGTTTATCAGTCACCCTCTATGACTACACCTTC.

This clonotype was detected ten times or more. The V and J genes are TRBV11-1 and TRBJ2-1; the D call may be TRBD1 or TRBD2 (5 bases each). Germline V CDR1 and CDR2: SGHAT, FQDESV (reference sequence). Trimming took off 2 bases at V and 7 bases at J, with 9 bases between the two ends. The CDR3 contains 13 residues. CDR3 in amino acids: CASSLLWGNEQFF. CDR3 DNA sequence: TGTGCCAGCAGCTTATTGTGGGGGAATGAGCAGTTCTTC.

This clonotype came up a few times. V is TRBV20-1 and J is TRBJ2-1, with TRBD2 matching over 10 bases. This CDR3 spans 14 amino acids. With V trimmed by 7 bases and J by 2 bases, 5 bases remained unmatched. Per the germline V gene, CDR1 is DFQATT and CDR2 is SNEGSKA (reference sequence). This CDR3 is CSERSGGAYNEQFF. CDR3 nucleotide sequence: TGCAGTGAAAGGAGCGGGGGGGCCTACAATGAGCAGTTCTTC.

This clonotype was counted ten times or more. This chain uses TRBV5-8 with TRBJ2-1; D unclear. The germline V and J ends were trimmed by 6 bases and 7 bases, with 14 bases remaining between them. Germline-derived CDR1 and CDR2 are SGHTS and YDEGEE. The length of the CDR3 is 13 residues. Written as DNA, the CDR3 is TGTGCCAGCAAGGACCCGCACGAGAATGAGCAGTTCTTC. It yields the protein CASKDPHENEQFF.

This clonotype was counted many times. V usage is TRBV27 and J usage is TRBJ2-1; D not resolved. Germline lookup yields CDR1 MNHEY and CDR2 SMNVEV (reference sequence). The CDR3 spans 14 residues. Trimming left V 3 bases short and J 6 bases short, with 12 bases between. CDR3 DNA sequence: TGTGCCAGCAGTTTGGGGTCGGCCGGCAATGAGCAGTTCTTC. This gives the protein CASSLGSAGNEQFF.

The sample holds many counts of this clonotype. This chain joins TRBV10-3 and TRBJ2-7, with 9 bases that match TRBD2. The junction had 10 bases not matched to a gene; V was cut back by 10 bases and J by 6 bases. The CDR3 has 13 residues. CDR1 ENHRY and CDR2 SYGVKD come from the germline V gene. CDR3 in amino acids: CASGRDPSGEQYF. The CDR3 DNA reads as TGTGCCAGCGGGAGGGACCCGAGCGGCGAGCAGTACTTC.

In this sample, this clonotype turned up a few times. The rearrangement joins TRBV20-1 to TRBJ2-1; 8 nucleotides match TRBD2. Germline V gene lookup returns CDR1 DFQATT and CDR2 SNEGSKA (reference sequence). The V segment lost 5 bases and the J segment 15 bases; nucleotides outside the gene matches: 15. This CDR3 is built from 13 residues. The CDR3: CSAYGTSAGGWFF. The CDR3 region has the DNA TGCAGTGCTTATGGAACGTCGGCGGGGGGATGGTTCTTC.

At least ten counts were recorded for this clonotype. The chain employs TRBV20-1 and TRBJ1-5; 9 bases are a match to TRBD1. This CDR3 has 15 residues. Unmatched junction bases numbered 7, after V lost 1 base and J lost 6 bases. Germline assignment: CDR1 DFQATT and CDR2 SNEGSKA (reference sequence). The CDR3 loop reads CSARAGTGWAQPQHF. The CDR3 nucleotides read TGCAGTGCTAGAGCCGGGACAGGGTGGGCTCAGCCCCAGCATTTT.

This chain joins TRBV24-1 and TRBJ2-2; D gene unclear. This CDR3 is built from 17 residues. The germline V gene encodes CDR1 KGHDR and CDR2 SFDVKD. V was pared by 3 bases and J by 6 bases, with 19 bases between. CDR3 residues: CATSDPSISLVPGELFF. For the CDR3, the DNA is TGTGCCACCAGTGATCCGAGTATTTCTCTCGTACCCGGGGAGCTGTTTTTT.

In its sample, this clonotype was seen many times. This chain joins TRBV7-8 and TRBJ2-5; D is unclear. The germline V and J ends were trimmed by 2 bases and 1 base, with 11 bases remaining between them. Germline V gene data show CDR1 as SGHVS and CDR2 as FQNEAQ. The CDR3 runs 15 residues. CDR3 loop: CASSLFAQAQETQYF. Here the CDR3 DNA reads TGTGCCAGCAGCTTATTCGCGCAGGCCCAAGAGACCCAGTACTTC.

This clonotype was seen many times. CDR3 residues: CASSYGFSGQGRNEQFF. CDR3 coding DNA: TGTGCCAGCAGTTACGGCTTCTCGGGACAGGGAAGGAATGAGCAGTTCTTC. The chain employs TRBV6-2 or TRBV6-3 and TRBJ2-1; 9 bases map to TRBD1. The CDR3 is made up of 17 amino acids. Trimming took 2 bases from V and 7 from J; bases not matched to a gene: 12. Looked up from germline, CDR1 is MNHEY and CDR2 is SVGEGT.

This clonotype has only a few counts. Being one base from a much bigger clone, this may be a read error. The chain joins TRBV15 to TRBJ1-2, with TRBD1 as a possible D gene (5 bases). Looked up from germline, CDR1 is LNHNV and CDR2 is YYDKDF (reference sequence). The V and J ends lost 1 base and 7 bases respectively, with 13 bases between them. The CDR3 totals 14 residues. The CDR3 DNA reads TGTGCCACCAGCAGAGGAGGGGCTGGCGTTGGCTACACCTTC. Translation gives CATSRGGAGVGYTF.

In its sample, this clonotype was seen many times. This rearrangement joins TRBV14 to TRBJ2-5, with 9 bases aligning to TRBD1. The CDR3 has 17 amino acids. Unmatched junction bases numbered 11, after V lost 5 bases and J lost 1 base. Germline V lookup: CDR1 SGHDN, CDR2 FVKESK. Here the CDR3 DNA reads TGTGCCAGCAGCAAGTACGGACAGGGGCGGATCCAAGAGACCCAGTACTTC. This codes for CASSKYGQGRIQETQYF. The variable domain in full, with the rest retrieved from reference TRBV14 and TRBJ2-5, is EAGVTQFPSHSVIEKGQTVTLRCDPISGHDNLYWYRRVMGKEIKFLLHFVKESKQDESGMPNNRFLAERTGGTYSTLKVQPAELEDSGVYFCASSKYGQGRIQETQYFGPGTRLLVL.

This clonotype was counted only a few times. The chain couples TRBV11-2 to TRBJ1-1, with D tentatively TRBD1 (6 bases). V was shortened by 1 base and J by 3 bases, with 12 bases between the two germline ends. This CDR3 is built from 15 residues. From germline, CDR1 is SGHAT and CDR2 FQNNGV. This chain's CDR3 is CASSLGWGLHTEAFF. CDR3 coding DNA: TGTGCCAGCAGCTTAGGGTGGGGGCTTCACACTGAAGCTTTCTTT.